Listed below are T cell receptor beta chains from one sample, sequenced in a study of early T cells in non-severe SARS-CoV-2 infection. TCRdb ran MiXCR on the 5' RACE reads and lists one entry per CDR3 protein. The table has roughly 80,000 distinct CDR3 sequences, roughly 16% seen once. The sample comprised whole blood. Receptor source: an adult who was a healthcare worker with PCR-confirmed SARS-CoV-2 infection or an uninfected control (not recorded which). The CDR3 runs from the conserved cysteine through the conserved F or W. A D gene is named only where the DNA matches it firmly. Clone size is not always given. Where it is, it says once, few, many or a class for expanded clones.

v_gene	abundance	j_gene	d_gene	CDR3nt	CDR3aa
TRBV12-3/TRBV12-4	-	TRBJ2-7	-	TGTGCCAGCAGCATCACAGGGCCCCCTACCTACGAGCAGTACTTC	CASSITGPPTYEQYF
TRBV6-5	-	TRBJ2-1	-	TGTGCCACTTCCATCCAGGCCAACTCCTACAATGAGCAGTTCTTC	CATSIQANSYNEQFF
TRBV10-3	many	TRBJ2-1	-	TGTGCCATCAGCTCCGGGACTCGAACACATGAGCAGTTCTTC	CAISSGTRTHEQFF
TRBV7-3	-	TRBJ2-1	-	TGTGCCAGCAGCTTGGGGGGAACGTTAAATGAGCAGTTCTTC	CASSLGGTLNEQFF
TRBV11-2	few	TRBJ1-3	TRBD1	TGTGCCAGCAGCCGCGGACAGGGTTTAATGGGTGGAAACACCATATATTTT	CASSRGQGLMGGNTIYF
TRBV3-1	many	TRBJ2-1	-	TGTGCCAGCAGCCAGGTGACTCAGGAGCAGTTCTTC	CASSQVTQEQFF
TRBV2	few	TRBJ1-6	-	TGTGCCAGCAGTGTTGGGGGTGATAATTCACCCCTCCACTTT	CASSVGGDNSPLHF
TRBV7-8	-	TRBJ1-2	-	TGTGCCAGCAGTCCACCGGGGAGCTATGGCTACACCTTC	CASSPPGSYGYTF
TRBV5-6	few	TRBJ2-7	-	TGTGCCAGCAGCCGGACCCACTACGAGCAGTACTTC	CASSRTHYEQYF
TRBV6-5	many	TRBJ2-3	TRBD2	TGTGCCAGCAGTTACTCGGGACTAGCGGGAGGAACAGATACGCAGTATTTT	CASSYSGLAGGTDTQYF
TRBV9	few	TRBJ2-3	-	TGTGCCAGCAGCCCAGGAAGCACCACAGATACGCAGTATTTT	CASSPGSTTDTQYF
TRBV9	-	TRBJ1-5	-	TGTGCCAGCAGCGTAAACAGTGGCAATCAGCCCCAGCATTTT	CASSVNSGNQPQHF
TRBV30	-	TRBJ2-3	-	TGTGCCTGGAGTGGGGGAGATACGCAGTATTTT	CAWSGGDTQYF
TRBV28	few	TRBJ2-3	-	TGTGCCAGCGGCGGACAGACAGGCGCTCGGACAGATACGCAGTATTTT	CASGGQTGARTDTQYF
TRBV5-1	-	TRBJ2-1	TRBD1	TGCGCCAGCAGATTGGCAGGGACAGGGGCCAGCTCCTACAATGAGCAGTTCTTC	CASRLAGTGASSYNEQFF
TRBV30	-	TRBJ2-3	-	TGTGCCTGGGGCAGTTGGACGTCGGATACGCAGTATTTT	CAWGSWTSDTQYF
TRBV12-3/TRBV12-4	few	TRBJ1-5	TRBD1	TGTGCCAGCAGTTCCGGGACAGGGGTCCTTAATCAGCCCCAGCATTTT	CASSSGTGVLNQPQHF
TRBV10-1	-	TRBJ1-5	TRBD1	TGCGCCAGCAGGCCGGACAGGGCCCAGCCCCAGCATTTT	CASRPDRAQPQHF
TRBV7-9	-	TRBJ1-1	-	TGTGCCAGCAGCCTAGACAGTATGAACACTGAAGCTTTCTTT	CASSLDSMNTEAFF
TRBV7-8	many	TRBJ2-2	-	TGTGCCAGCAGCTTAGAATTACGGGACACCGGGGAGCTGTTTTTT	CASSLELRDTGELFF
TRBV6-1	few	TRBJ2-3	-	TGTGCCAGCAATCGGGTCGGCACAGATACGCAGTATTTT	CASNRVGTDTQYF
TRBV3-1	-	TRBJ1-1	-	TGTGCCAGCAACCCAGCTGGGGTTATGAACACTGTAGCTTTCTTT	CASNPAGVMNTVAFF
TRBV5-1	once	TRBJ2-1	TRBD2	TGCGCCAGCGGAAATAGCGGGGGGGAGAATGAGCAGTTCTTC	CASGNSGGENEQFF
TRBV5-1	many	TRBJ2-2	TRBD2	TGCGCCAGCAGCCCCTCGCGCGGGAGTAACACCGGGGAGCTGTTTTTT	CASSPSRGSNTGELFF
TRBV12-3/TRBV12-4	many	TRBJ1-2	TRBD1	TGTGCCAGCAGTTTGTCAGGGGGTTATGGCTACACCTTC	CASSLSGGYGYTF
TRBV12-3/TRBV12-4	-	TRBJ2-5	-	TGTGCCAGCAGTCCCGGCAGGGCCCAAGAGACCCAGTACTTC	CASSPGRAQETQYF
TRBV19	-	TRBJ1-5	-	TGTGCCAGTAGAGGGGGGATGAGCAATCAGCCCCAGCATTTT	CASRGGMSNQPQHF
TRBV12-3/TRBV12-4	many	TRBJ2-5	TRBD2	TGTGCCAGCAGTCTTCTAGCGGAAGAGACCCAGTACTTC	CASSLLAEETQYF
TRBV27	few	TRBJ2-1	-	TGTGCCAGCAGTCCCTTCAAAGGGCTAGCGTTGAGCTCCTACAATGAGCAGTTCTTC	CASSPFKGLALSSYNEQFF
TRBV15	-	TRBJ2-7	-	TGTGCCACCAGCAGAGAGCGGCGATACGAGCAGTACTTC	CATSRERRYEQYF
TRBV12-3/TRBV12-4	many	TRBJ2-7	-	TGTGCCAGCAGTTTGACCGACACCCAAATATTC	CASSLTDTQIF
TRBV24-1	few	TRBJ2-1	-	TGTGCCACCAGTGATTGGAACGGGCATGAGCAGTTCTTC	CATSDWNGHEQFF
TRBV7-2	-	TRBJ2-7	-	TGTGCCAGCAGCTACGGGAGTGCGGAGCAGTACTTC	CASSYGSAEQYF